Listed below are T cell receptor beta chains from one sample, sequenced in a study of OX40 agonist ivuxolimab in advanced cancers. TCRdb keeps only in-frame clones here, not all; method: immunoSEQ multiplex PCR. The data show about 100,000 clones, less than 95% seen once. The sample here was CD4+ or CD8+ T cells sorted from blood, taken in a trial of the OX40 agonist ivuxolimab. These receptors were obtained from an adult with an advanced solid tumor such as melanoma, head and neck, liver or kidney cancer. Each CDR3 is given with its conserved first and last residue. D genes are given only for firm matches. Clone size is shown for a subset of rows, as once, few, many or a class of expanded clone.

once	-	TRBV6-1	TRBJ2-3	TGTGCCAGCAGTGAGGCGGTGCGTGTAGCGGCTAGCACAGATACGCAGTATTTT	CASSEAVRVAASTDTQYF
-	-	TRBV19	TRBJ2-3	TGTGCCAGTAGTCCTACACCGCTGAGAGATACGCAGTATTTT	CASSPTPLRDTQYF
once	-	TRBV10-3	TRBJ2-2	TGTGCCATCAGCACAGGTTCGAACACCGGGGAGCTGTTTTTT	CAISTGSNTGELFF
-	TRBD1	TRBV28	TRBJ2-7	TGTGCCAGCAGTTTCTGGGACAGGGGCTCCTACGAGCAGTACTTC	CASSFWDRGSYEQYF
-	-	TRBV30	TRBJ1-1	TGTGCCTGGAGTGTACGTGGGTCAGCTTTCTTT	CAWSVRGSAFF
-	-	TRBV18	TRBJ1-6	TGTGCCAGCTCACCGCCCGAGGCTAATTCACCCCTCCACTTT	CASSPPEANSPLHF
-	TRBD2	TRBV14	TRBJ2-7	TGTGCCAGCAGCCAATTGGGTCCGGGAGGCTCCTACGAGCAGTACTTC	CASSQLGPGGSYEQYF
few	-	TRBV5-1	TRBJ2-1	TGCGCCAGCAGCTTGAAAGGTCAGGGCTCCTACAATGAGCAGTTCTTC	CASSLKGQGSYNEQFF
-	TRBD1	TRBV28	TRBJ2-2	TGTGCCAGCAGTTTTGTCAGGGGGACCGGGGAGCTGTTTTTT	CASSFVRGTGELFF
-	TRBD2	TRBV28	TRBJ2-5	TGTGCCAGCAGTTCCGGGACTATGGGGACCCAGTACTTC	CASSSGTMGTQYF
-	-	TRBV7-6	TRBJ2-5	TGTGCCAGCAGCTTAGCGGGTCCTTCAGGGACCGAGACCCAGTACTTC	CASSLAGPSGTETQYF
-	TRBD1	TRBV28	TRBJ2-7	TGTGCCAGCCGCCCGCGGGACAGGGACTCCTACGAGCAGTACTTC	CASRPRDRDSYEQYF
few	TRBD1	TRBV6-5	TRBJ2-3	TGTGCCAGCAGTAAAAGCGACAGGGCGGATACGCAGTATTTT	CASSKSDRADTQYF
-	-	TRBV4-1	TRBJ1-2	TGCGCCAGCAGCCTGGGCTCAGGGGTCGGTGGCTACACCTTC	CASSLGSGVGGYTF
once	-	TRBV2	TRBJ1-2	TGTGCCAGCAGTGAAGCGCTACGGGGGCAGGGCTACACCTTC	CASSEALRGQGYTF
-	TRBD2	TRBV7-9	TRBJ2-7	TGTGCCAGCAGCTTCTCTAGCGGGGTCTCCTACGAGCAGTACTTC	CASSFSSGVSYEQYF
few	-	TRBV2	TRBJ2-7	TGTGCCAGCAGTGAATTTGGGCCGGGCGAGCAGTACTTC	CASSEFGPGEQYF
-	-	TRBV4-1	TRBJ2-1	TGCGCCAGCAGACCTAACCCAACTAGAAACTCCTACAATGAGCAGTTCTTC	CASRPNPTRNSYNEQFF
once	-	TRBV5-1	TRBJ1-3	TGCGCCAGCAGCTCCATTAGCAGGGAAATCTCTGGAAACACCATATATTTT	CASSSISREISGNTIYF
-	-	TRBV5-6	TRBJ2-4	TGTGCCAGCAGTCTTGGACGGGATAAAGTTCAGTACTTC	CASSLGRDKVQYF
-	-	TRBV2	TRBJ1-5	TGTGCCAGCATGAAAGACGGGGCCCAGCCCCAGCATTTT	CASMKDGAQPQHF
-	TRBD1	TRBV18	TRBJ2-3	TGTGCCAGCTCCCTGACGGACAGGGTATTCGATACGCAGTATTTT	CASSLTDRVFDTQYF
-	-	TRBV7-2	TRBJ2-5	TGTGCCAGCAGCTTAGGTCAGGGACCGGAGACCCAGTACTTC	CASSLGQGPETQYF
-	-	TRBV6-5	TRBJ2-7	TGTGCCAGCAGTTACTCGGCCGGGAGCTCCTACGAGCAGTACTTC	CASSYSAGSSYEQYF
once	TRBD2	TRBV5-1	TRBJ2-3	TGCGCCAGCAGCTCGGGACTAGCGGGAGCTTGGGATACGCAGTATTTT	CASSSGLAGAWDTQYF
-	TRBD1	TRBV5-5	TRBJ1-1	TGTGCCAGCAGCCCGTCACAGGGGGCGCAGAACACTGAAGCTTTCTTT	CASSPSQGAQNTEAFF
-	TRBD1	TRBV2	TRBJ1-5	TGTGCCAGCACCCTGGGACAGGCAGTTGGTCAGCCCCAGCATTTT	CASTLGQAVGQPQHF
-	-	TRBV5-6	TRBJ1-1	TGTGCCAGCAGCTTGGCTCACACGAACGCTTTCTTT	CASSLAHTNAFF
once	-	TRBV28	TRBJ1-5	TGTGCCAGCAGTTTACCGGGGTCCAATCAGCCCCAGCATTTT	CASSLPGSNQPQHF
-	TRBD2	TRBV11-2	TRBJ2-7	TGTGCCAGCAGCTTAGTCTATTCGGGTAGCGGGTACTCCTACGAGCAGTACTTC	CASSLVYSGSGYSYEQYF
-	-	TRBV15	TRBJ2-1	TGTGCCACCGAAGGGAACTACAATGAGCAGTTCTTC	CATEGNYNEQFF
-	TRBD2	TRBV28	TRBJ2-1	TGTGCCAGCAGTTTTAGCGGGAGGGCCGGATACAATGAGCAGTTCTTC	CASSFSGRAGYNEQFF
-	-	TRBV28	TRBJ2-7	TGTGCCAGCAGTTTAGCGGGACCACCCTACGAGCAGTACTTC	CASSLAGPPYEQYF
-	-	TRBV7-9	TRBJ1-2	TGTGCCAGCAGCTTAGGATACGGGAGGGACTATGGCTACACCTTC	CASSLGYGRDYGYTF
-	TRBD2	TRBV2	TRBJ2-1	TGTGCCAGCACCCGGGTAGCGGGAGGAATATTTGAGCAGTTCTTC	CASTRVAGGIFEQFF
-	TRBD1	TRBV7-9	TRBJ2-1	TGTGCCAGCAGCTTATTGGGGGGGACAGGGATCCGCCTGAATGAGCAGTTCTTC	CASSLLGGTGIRLNEQFF
-	TRBD1	TRBV9	TRBJ1-1	TGTGCCAGCAGCGTAGGGACAGGTGTACGGTATACTGAAGCTTTCTTT	CASSVGTGVRYTEAFF